Each of the 5 T cell receptor beta chains below was sequenced from the same sample in a study of T cell changes during pregnancy in multiple sclerosis. TCRdb's table, derived via immunoSEQ multiplex PCR, lists solely in-frame clones and lacks some. Of just under 60,000 clones in the sample, 80% to 95% were seen once. Sequenced here: peripheral blood, sampled in the first trimester of pregnancy. The origin of the receptors is a female donor with multiple sclerosis, enrolled in a pregnancy study.

In DNA form, the CDR3 reads TGCGCCAGCAGCCAAGCGGGGGGGCCCACAGATACGCAGTATTTT. Translation: CASSQAGGPTDTQYF. This chain connects TRBV4-3 to TRBJ2-3; 8 bases fit TRBD2. This CDR3 spans 15 amino acids. Germline trimming cut 1 base from V and 2 bases from J; bases unmatched to any gene: 2. Looked up from germline, CDR1 is LGHNA and CDR2 is YSLEER.

The chain combines TRBV7-8 with TRBJ2-3; the D is unclear. V lost 1 base to trimming and J lost 1 base, with 6 bases between them. CDR1 is SGHVS and CDR2 is FQNEAQ in the germline V gene. The CDR3 totals 14 residues. The CDR3 coding sequence is TGTGCCAGCAGCTTAGGTCAGGGCACAGATACGCAGTATTTT. Translating gives CASSLGQGTDTQYF.

The chain has TRBV19 and TRBJ1-6, with D possibly being TRBD1 (5 bases). The CDR3 sequence is 16 residues long. Per the germline V gene, CDR1 is LNHDA and CDR2 is SQIVND (reference sequence). With 1 base removed from V and 4 bases from J, the gap between germline ends came to 11 bases. The CDR3: CASSIGETAYNSPLHF. The CDR3 DNA reads as TGTGCCAGTAGTATAGGAGAGACAGCTTATAATTCACCCCTCCACTTT. The full variable domain, completed using reference TRBV19 and TRBJ1-6, is DGGITQSPKYLFRKEGQNVTLSCEQNLNHDAMYWYRQDPGQGLRLIYYSQIVNDFQKGDIAEGYSVSREKKESFPLTVTSAQKNPTAFYLCASSIGETAYNSPLHFGNGTRLTVT.

The chain employs TRBV7-2 and TRBJ2-5, with D possibly matching TRBD2 (5 bases). The CDR3 consists of 14 residues. Trimming took 5 bases from V and 2 from J, leaving 12 bases between them. CDR1 and CDR2 from the germline V gene are SGHTA and FQGNSA. The CDR3 spells CASSPYRGQETQYF. CDR3 sequence (DNA): TGTGCCAGCAGCCCATATCGGGGACAAGAGACCCAGTACTTC. Looking up the rest from reference TRBV7-2 and TRBJ2-5 gives the full variable domain: GAGVSQSPSNKVTEKGKDVELRCDPISGHTALYWYRQSLGQGLEFLIYFQGNSAPDKSGLPSDRFSAERTGGSVSTLTIQRTQQEDSAVYLCASSPYRGQETQYFGPGTRLLVL.

This clone was seen a few times. The chain uses TRBV11-2 and TRBJ1-6; perhaps TRBD1 as D (5 bases). CDR1 and CDR2 from the germline V gene are SGHAT and FQNNGV. The length of the CDR3 is 14 residues. Trimming left V 3 bases short and J 8 bases short, with 11 bases between. CDR3: CASSFHRGYSPLHF. The CDR3 DNA is TGTGCCAGCAGCTTCCATCGGGGGTATTCACCCCTCCACTTT.